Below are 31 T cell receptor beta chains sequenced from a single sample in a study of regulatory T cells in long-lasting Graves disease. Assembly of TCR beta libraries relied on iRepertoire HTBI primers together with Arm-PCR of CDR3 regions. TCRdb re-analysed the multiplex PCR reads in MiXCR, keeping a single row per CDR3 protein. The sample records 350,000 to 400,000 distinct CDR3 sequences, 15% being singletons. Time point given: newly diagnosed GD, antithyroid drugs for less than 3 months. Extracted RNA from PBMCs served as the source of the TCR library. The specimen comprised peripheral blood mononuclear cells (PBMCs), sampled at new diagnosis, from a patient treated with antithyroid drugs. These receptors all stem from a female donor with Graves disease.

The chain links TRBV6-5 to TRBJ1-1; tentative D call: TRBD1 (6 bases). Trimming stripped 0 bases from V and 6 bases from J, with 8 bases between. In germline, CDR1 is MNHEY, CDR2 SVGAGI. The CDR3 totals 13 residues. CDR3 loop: CASSYSGGPEAFF. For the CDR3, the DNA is TGTGCCAGCAGTTACTCTGGGGGCCCTGAAGCTTTCTTT.

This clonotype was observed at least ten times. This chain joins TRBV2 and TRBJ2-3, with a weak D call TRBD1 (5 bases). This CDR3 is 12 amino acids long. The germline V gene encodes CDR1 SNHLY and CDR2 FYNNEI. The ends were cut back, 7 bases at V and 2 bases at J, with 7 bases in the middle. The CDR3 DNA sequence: TGTGCCAGCACCAGGGACACAGATACGCAGTATTTT. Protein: CASTRDTDTQYF.

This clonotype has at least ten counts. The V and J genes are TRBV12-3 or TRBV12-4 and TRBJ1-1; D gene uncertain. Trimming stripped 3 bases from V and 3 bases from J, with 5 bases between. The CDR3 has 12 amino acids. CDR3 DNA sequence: TGTGCCAGCAGTTTCCGGTACACTGAAGCTTTCTTT. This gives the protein CASSFRYTEAFF.

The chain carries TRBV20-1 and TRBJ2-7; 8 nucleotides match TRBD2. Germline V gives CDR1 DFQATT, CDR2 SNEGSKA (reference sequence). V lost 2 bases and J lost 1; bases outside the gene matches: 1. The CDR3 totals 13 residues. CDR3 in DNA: TGCAGTGCTAGAAAGCGGGAGTCCTACGAGCAGTACTTC. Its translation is CSARKRESYEQYF.

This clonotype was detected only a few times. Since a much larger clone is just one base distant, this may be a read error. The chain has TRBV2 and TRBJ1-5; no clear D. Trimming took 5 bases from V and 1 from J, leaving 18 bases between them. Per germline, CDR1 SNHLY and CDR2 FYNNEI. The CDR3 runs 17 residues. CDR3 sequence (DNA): TGTGCCAGCAGTCTGTGGAGGCCGGGAACGAGCAATCAGCCCCAGCATTTT. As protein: CASSLWRPGTSNQPQHF.

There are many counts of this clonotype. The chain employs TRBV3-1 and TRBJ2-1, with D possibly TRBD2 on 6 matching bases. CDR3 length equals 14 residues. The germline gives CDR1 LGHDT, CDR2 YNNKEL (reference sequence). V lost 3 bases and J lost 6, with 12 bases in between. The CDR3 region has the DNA TGTGCCAGCAGCCATTTGGGGACTGGCAATGAGCAGTTCTTC. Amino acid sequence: CASSHLGTGNEQFF.

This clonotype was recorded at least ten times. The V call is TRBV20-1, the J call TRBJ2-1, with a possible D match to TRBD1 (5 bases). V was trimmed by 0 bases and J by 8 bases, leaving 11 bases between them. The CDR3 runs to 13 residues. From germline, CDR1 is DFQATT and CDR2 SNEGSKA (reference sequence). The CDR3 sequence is CSARDPGFDEQFF. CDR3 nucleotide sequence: TGCAGTGCTAGAGACCCAGGGTTCGATGAGCAGTTCTTC.

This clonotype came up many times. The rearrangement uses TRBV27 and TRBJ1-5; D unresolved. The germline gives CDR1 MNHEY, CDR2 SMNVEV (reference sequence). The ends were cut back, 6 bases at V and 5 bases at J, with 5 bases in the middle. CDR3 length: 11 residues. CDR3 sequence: CASRSDQPQHF. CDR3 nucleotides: TGTGCCAGCAGGTCGGATCAGCCCCAGCATTTT.

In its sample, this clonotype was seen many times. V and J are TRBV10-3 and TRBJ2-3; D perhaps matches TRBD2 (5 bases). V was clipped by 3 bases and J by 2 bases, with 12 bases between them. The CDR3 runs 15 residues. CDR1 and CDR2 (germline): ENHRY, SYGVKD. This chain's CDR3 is CAISDGDYDTDTQYF. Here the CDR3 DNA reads TGTGCCATCAGTGACGGTGACTACGACACAGATACGCAGTATTTT.

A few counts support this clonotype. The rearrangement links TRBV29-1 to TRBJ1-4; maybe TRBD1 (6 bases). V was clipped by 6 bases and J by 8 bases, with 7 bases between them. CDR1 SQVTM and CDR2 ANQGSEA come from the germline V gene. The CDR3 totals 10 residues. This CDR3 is CSVQGEKLFF. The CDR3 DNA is TGCAGCGTGCAGGGGGAAAAACTGTTTTTT.

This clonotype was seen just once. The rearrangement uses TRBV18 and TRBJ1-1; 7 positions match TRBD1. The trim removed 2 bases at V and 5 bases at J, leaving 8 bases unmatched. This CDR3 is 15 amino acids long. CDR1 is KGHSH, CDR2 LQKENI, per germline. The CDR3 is CASSPGRGVGTEAFF. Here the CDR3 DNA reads TGTGCCAGCTCACCAGGCAGGGGGGTAGGGACTGAAGCTTTCTTT.

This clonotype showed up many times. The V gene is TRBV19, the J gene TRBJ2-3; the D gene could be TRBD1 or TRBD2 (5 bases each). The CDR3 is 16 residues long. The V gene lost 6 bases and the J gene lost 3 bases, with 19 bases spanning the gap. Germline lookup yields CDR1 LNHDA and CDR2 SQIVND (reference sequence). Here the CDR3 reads CASRTGTLMETDTQYF. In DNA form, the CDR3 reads TGTGCCAGTAGAACCGGGACCCTCATGGAGACAGATACGCAGTATTTT.

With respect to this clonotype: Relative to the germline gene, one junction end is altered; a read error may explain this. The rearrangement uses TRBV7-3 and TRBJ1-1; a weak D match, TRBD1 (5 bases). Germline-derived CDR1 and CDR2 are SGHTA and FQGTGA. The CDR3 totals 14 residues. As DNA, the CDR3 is TGTGCCAGCAGCTTACAGGGCGTGAACACTGAAACTTTCTTT. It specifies CASSLQGVNTETFF.

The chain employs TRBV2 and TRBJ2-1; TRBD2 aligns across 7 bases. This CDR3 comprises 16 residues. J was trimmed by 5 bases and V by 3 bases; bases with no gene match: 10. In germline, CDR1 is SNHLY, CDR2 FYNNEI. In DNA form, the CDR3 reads TGTGCCAGCAGTGACCTGAGGCTAGCGGCCAACAATGAGCAGTTCTTC. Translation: CASSDLRLAANNEQFF. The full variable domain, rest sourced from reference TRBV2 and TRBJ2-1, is EPEVTQTPSHQVTQMGQEVILRCVPISNHLYFYWYRQILGQKVEFLVSFYNNEISEKSEIFDDQFSVERPDGSNFTLKIRSTKLEDSAMYFCASSDLRLAANNEQFFGPGTRLTVL.

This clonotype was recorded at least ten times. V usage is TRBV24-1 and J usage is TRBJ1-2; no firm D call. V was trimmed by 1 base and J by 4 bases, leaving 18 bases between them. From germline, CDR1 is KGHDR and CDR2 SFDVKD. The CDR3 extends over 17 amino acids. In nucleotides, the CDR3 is TGTGCCACCAGTGATTTTCCCATTACGACCGGGCGCTATGGCTACACCTTC. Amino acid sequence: CATSDFPITTGRYGYTF.

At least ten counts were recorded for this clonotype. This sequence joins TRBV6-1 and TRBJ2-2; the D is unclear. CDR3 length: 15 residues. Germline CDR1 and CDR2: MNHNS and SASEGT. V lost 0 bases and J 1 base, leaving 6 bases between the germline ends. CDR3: CASSEAVGNTGELFF. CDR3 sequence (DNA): TGTGCCAGCAGTGAAGCGGTCGGGAACACCGGGGAGCTGTTTTTT.

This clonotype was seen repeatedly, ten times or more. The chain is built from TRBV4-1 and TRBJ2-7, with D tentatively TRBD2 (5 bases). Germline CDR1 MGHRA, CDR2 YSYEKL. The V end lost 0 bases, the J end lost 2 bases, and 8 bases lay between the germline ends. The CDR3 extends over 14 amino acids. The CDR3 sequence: CASSQDLGTYEQYF. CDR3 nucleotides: TGCGCCAGCAGCCAAGATCTCGGGACCTACGAGCAGTACTTC.

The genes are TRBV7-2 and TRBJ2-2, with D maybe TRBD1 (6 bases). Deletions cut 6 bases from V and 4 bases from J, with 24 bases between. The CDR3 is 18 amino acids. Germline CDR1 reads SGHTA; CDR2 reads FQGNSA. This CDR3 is CASSFPDRQEQATGELFF. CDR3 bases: TGTGCCAGCAGTTTTCCCGATCGACAGGAACAAGCCACCGGGGAGCTGTTTTTT.

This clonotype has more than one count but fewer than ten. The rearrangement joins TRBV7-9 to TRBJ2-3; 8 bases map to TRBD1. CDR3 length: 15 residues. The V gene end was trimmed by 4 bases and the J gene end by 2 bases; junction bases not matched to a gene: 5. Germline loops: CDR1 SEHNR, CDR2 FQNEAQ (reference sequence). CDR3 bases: TGTGCCAGCAGCTCCTCCAGGGGGCCCACAGATACGCAGTATTTT. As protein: CASSSSRGPTDTQYF.

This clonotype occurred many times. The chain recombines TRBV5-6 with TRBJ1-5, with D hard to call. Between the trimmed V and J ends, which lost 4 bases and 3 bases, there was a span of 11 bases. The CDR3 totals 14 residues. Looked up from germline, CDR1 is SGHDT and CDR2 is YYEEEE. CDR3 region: CASSRLGNNQPQHF. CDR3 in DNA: TGTGCCAGCAGCAGGTTGGGTAACAATCAGCCCCAGCATTTT.

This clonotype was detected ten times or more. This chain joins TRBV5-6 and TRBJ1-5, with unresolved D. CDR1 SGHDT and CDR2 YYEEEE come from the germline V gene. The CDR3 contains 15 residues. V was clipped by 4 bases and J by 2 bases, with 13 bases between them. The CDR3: CASSNMRARNQPQHF. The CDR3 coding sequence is TGTGCCAGCAGCAACATGAGGGCACGCAATCAGCCCCAGCATTTT.

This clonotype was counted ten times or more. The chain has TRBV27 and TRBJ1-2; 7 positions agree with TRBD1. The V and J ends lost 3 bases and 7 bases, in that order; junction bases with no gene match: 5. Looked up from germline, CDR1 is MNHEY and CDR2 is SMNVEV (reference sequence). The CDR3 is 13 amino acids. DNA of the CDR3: TGTGCCAGCAGTTTTCAGGGGGATCGTGGCTACACCTTC. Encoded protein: CASSFQGDRGYTF.

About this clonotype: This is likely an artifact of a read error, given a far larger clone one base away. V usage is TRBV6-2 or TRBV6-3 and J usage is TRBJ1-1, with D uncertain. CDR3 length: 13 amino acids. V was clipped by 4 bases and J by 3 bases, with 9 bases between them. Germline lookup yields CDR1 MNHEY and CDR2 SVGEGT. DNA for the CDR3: TGTGCCAGCAGTTTCTCCATGGACACTGAAGCTTTCTTT. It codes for CASSFSMDTEAFF.

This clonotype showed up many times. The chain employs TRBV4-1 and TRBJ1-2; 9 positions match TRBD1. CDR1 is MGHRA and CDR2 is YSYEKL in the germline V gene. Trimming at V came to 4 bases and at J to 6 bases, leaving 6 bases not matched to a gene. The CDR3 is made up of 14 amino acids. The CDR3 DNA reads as TGCGCCAGCAGCCTGAGCGGGACAGGGCATGGCTACACCTTC. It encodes CASSLSGTGHGYTF.

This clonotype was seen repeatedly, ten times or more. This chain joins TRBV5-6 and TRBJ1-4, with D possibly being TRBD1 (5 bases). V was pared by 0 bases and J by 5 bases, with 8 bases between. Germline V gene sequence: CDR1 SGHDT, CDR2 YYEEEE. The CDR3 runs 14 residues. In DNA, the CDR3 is TGTGCCAGCAGCTTGGACAGGTTAAATGAAAAACTGTTTTTT. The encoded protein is CASSLDRLNEKLFF.

CDR3 nucleotides: TGTGCCAGCAGCTTAGGGACTAGCGGGGGCTTGCAGTTCTTC. Protein product: CASSLGTSGGLQFF. The chain combines TRBV7-2 with TRBJ2-1, with 13 bases that match TRBD2. Per germline, CDR1 SGHTA and CDR2 FQGNSA. This CDR3 contains 14 residues. Trimming removed 1 base from V and 12 bases from J; junction bases left unmatched: 3.

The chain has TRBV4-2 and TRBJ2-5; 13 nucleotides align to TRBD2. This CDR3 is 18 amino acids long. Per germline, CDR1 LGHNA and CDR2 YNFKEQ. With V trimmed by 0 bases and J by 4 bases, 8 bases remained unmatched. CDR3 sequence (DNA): TGTGCCAGCAGCCAAGAACTAGCGGGGGGGCCGATCACAGAGACCCAGTACTTC. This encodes CASSQELAGGPITETQYF.

The CDR3: CSARFRSSYNSPLHF. The CDR3 bases are TGCAGTGCTAGGTTTAGGAGCTCCTATAATTCACCCCTCCACTTT. The J gene is TRBJ1-6, the V gene TRBV20-1, with D unclear. The V gene's germline CDR1 is DFQATT and CDR2 SNEGSKA (reference sequence). This CDR3 contains 15 residues. V lost 3 bases to trimming and J lost 0 bases, with 9 bases between them.

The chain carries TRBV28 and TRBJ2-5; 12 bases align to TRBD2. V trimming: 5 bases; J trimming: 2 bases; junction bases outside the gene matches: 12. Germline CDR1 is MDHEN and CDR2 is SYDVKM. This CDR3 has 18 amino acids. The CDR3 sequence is CASSLRLTSGRPQETQYF. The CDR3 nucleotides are TGTGCCAGCAGTCTCCGGCTGACTAGCGGGAGACCGCAAGAGACCCAGTACTTC.

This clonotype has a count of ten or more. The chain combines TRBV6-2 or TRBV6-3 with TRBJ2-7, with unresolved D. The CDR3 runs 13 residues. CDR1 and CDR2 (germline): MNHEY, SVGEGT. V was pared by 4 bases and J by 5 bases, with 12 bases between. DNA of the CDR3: TGTGCCAGCAGTTTCTCTGGAGAAGACGAGCAGTACTTC. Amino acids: CASSFSGEDEQYF.

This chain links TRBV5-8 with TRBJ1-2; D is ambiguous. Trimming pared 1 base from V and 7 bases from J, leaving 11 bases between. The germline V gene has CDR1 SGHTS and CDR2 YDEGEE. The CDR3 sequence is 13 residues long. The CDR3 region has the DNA TGTGCCAGCAGCTTGTTGCGGGAGGGTGGCTACACCTTC. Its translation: CASSLLREGGYTF.